This T cell receptor beta chain was retrieved from a study of CD8+ T cells in alopecia areata. Points from the study as a whole: A large proportion of expanded lesional clones were detected persisting in scalp and blood during tofacitinib. Tofacitinib yielded significantly lower scalp clonality and fewer expanded CD8+ clones among the top 100. Researchers reported that TCR sharing among patients proved less clear than in mice, possibly HLA-linked.

Sequencing relied on a cDNA template that was reverse transcribed from extracted RNA. Libraries were prepared by immunoSEQ multiplex PCR; TCRdb keeps only in-frame clonotypes and omits some of them. Of 200,000 to 250,000 clones detected, under 40% appear once; the ten largest clones hold 0.48%. Treatment of the sample: oral pan-JAK inhibitor, 5-10 mg twice daily. Lesional scalp punch biopsies and peripheral blood came from alopecia areata patients. As to this clone: Its antigen is as yet unknown. Other DNA sequences of this sample code for an identical CDR3.

The specimen was CD4+ T cells sorted from blood, collected around week 30, from a patient treated with tofacitinib. The TCR comes from a human donor with alopecia areata.

The CDR3 DNA reads as TGCGCCAGCAGCTCCGGGACAGCTAACACCGGGGAGCTGTTTTTT. It yields the protein CASSSGTANTGELFF. V usage is TRBV5-1 and J usage is TRBJ2-2; 7 bases fit TRBD1. Trimming cost V 3 bases and J 2 bases; bases outside gene matches: 4. From germline, CDR1 is SGHRS and CDR2 YFSETQ. This CDR3 has 15 amino acids.